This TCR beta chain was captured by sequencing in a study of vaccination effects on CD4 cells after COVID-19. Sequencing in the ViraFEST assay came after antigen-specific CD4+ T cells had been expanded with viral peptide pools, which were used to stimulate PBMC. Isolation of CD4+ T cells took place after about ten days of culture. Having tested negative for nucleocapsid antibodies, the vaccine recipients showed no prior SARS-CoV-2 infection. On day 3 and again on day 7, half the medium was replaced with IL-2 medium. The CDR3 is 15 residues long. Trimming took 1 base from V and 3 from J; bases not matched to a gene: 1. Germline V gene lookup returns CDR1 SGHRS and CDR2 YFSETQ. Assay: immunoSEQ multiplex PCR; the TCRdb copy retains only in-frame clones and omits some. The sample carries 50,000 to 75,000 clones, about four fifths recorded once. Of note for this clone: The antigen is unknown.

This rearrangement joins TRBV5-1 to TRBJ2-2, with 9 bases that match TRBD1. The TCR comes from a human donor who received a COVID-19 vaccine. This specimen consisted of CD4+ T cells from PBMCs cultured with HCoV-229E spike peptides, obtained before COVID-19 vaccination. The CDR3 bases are TGCGCCAGCAGCTTGAGACAGGGGGACACCGGGGAGCTGTTTTTT. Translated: CASSLRQGDTGELFF.